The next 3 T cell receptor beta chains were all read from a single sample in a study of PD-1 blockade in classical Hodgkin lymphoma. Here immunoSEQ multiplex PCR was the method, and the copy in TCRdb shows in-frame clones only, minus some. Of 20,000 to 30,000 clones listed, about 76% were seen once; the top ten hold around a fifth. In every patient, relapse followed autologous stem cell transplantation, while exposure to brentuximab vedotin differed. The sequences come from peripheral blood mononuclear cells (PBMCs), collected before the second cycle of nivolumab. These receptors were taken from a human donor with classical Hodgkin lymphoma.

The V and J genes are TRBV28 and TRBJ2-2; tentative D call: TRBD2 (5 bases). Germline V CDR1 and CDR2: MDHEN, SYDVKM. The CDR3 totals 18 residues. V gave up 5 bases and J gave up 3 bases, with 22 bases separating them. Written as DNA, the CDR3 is TGTGCCAGCAGTGACTGCAATCTAGGAGGCGTCGACACCGGGGAGCTGTTTTTT. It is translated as CASSDCNLGGVDTGELFF.

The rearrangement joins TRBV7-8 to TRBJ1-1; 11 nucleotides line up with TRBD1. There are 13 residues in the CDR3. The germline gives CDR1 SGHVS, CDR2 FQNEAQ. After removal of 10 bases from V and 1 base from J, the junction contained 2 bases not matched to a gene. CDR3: CAIGTGGNTEAFF. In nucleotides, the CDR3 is TGTGCCATTGGGACAGGGGGGAACACTGAAGCTTTCTTT.

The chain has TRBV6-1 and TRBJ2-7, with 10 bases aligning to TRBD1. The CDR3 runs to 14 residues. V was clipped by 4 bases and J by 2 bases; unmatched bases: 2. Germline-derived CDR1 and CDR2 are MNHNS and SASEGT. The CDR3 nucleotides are TGTGCCAGCAGTGCAGGACAGGGGGCCTACGAGCAGTACTTC. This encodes CASSAGQGAYEQYF.